This T cell receptor (beta chain) is from a study of blood T cell repertoires in COVID-19. Study-wide background: The origin of the acute and convalescent COVID-19 samples was the United States, Italy and Spain. From T cells, B-cell-depleted T cells, or PBMCs came the material, which was cDNA or gDNA.

In the authors' methods: Amplifying reference gene primers gave estimates of nucleated cell counts. The data were produced by immunoSEQ multiplex PCR, yet TCRdb's version contains in-frame clones alone and is incomplete. V and J calls and clone size are those listed in that table; D and trimming were worked out from the DNA. The repertoire has roughly 230,000 clones, over 80% of them found once; the top ten carry 5.5%. The CDR3 is 14 residues long. The germline V gene encodes CDR1 SNHLY and CDR2 FYNNEI. V gave up 4 bases and J gave up 0 bases, with 10 bases separating them. This clonotype was obtained from a human donor in a cohort sampled during active COVID-19. V gene TRBV2 combines with J gene TRBJ2-7; D perhaps matches TRBD2 (6 bases). The specimen sequenced was peripheral blood. The CDR3 DNA is TGTGCCAGCAGTGCCCAGACTAGCTCCTACGAGCAGTACTTC. As protein: CASSAQTSSYEQYF.